One and the same sample provided the 15 T cell receptor beta chains below, sequenced in a study of Ad26.COV2.S vaccination and SARS-CoV-2 variants. Noted treatment: roughly 19 received Ad26.COV2.S at low or high dose, single or two shots; several received placebo; per-sample allocation not given. Each sample was drawn 63 days after the first injection (of vaccine or placebo). Only in-frame clones appear in the TCRdb table, and some are missing; sequencing was by immunoSEQ multiplex PCR. Of 300,000 to 400,000 clones in the sample, 86% were seen once. Source: peripheral blood, taken in a trial of Ad26.COV2.S vaccine versus placebo. The receptors shown here come from a person between 18 and 65 years old who received the Ad26.COV2.S COVID-19 vaccine or a placebo.

V gene TRBV7-9 combines with J gene TRBJ1-1; D uncertain. From germline, CDR1 is SEHNR and CDR2 FQNEAQ (reference sequence). V gave up 3 bases and J gave up 1 base, with 9 bases separating them. The CDR3 runs 14 residues. CDR3 in DNA: TGTGCCAGCAGCTTTCGGTTGGCGAACACTGAAGCTTTCTTT. It translates to CASSFRLANTEAFF.

The chain links TRBV25-1 to TRBJ2-5; maybe TRBD1 (6 bases). The V and J ends lost 0 bases and 5 bases respectively, with 16 bases between them. The CDR3 loop spans 16 amino acids. In germline, CDR1 is MGHDK, CDR2 SYGVNS. CDR3 in amino acids: CASSEYEGQGLETQYF. In nucleotides, the CDR3 is TGTGCCAGCAGTGAATATGAAGGGCAGGGGTTGGAGACCCAGTACTTC.

This clone showed up just a few times. V gene TRBV12-3 or TRBV12-4 combines with J gene TRBJ2-7; weak D call: TRBD1 (6 bases). V lost 5 bases and J 9 bases, leaving 17 bases between the germline ends. The CDR3 contains 13 residues. DNA of the CDR3: TGTGCCAGCAGTCAAGGACAGACGGTTGGGCAGTACTTC. Amino acids: CASSQGQTVGQYF.

The J gene is TRBJ2-7, the V gene TRBV28; 10 bases align to TRBD2. Germline V gene lookup returns CDR1 MDHEN and CDR2 SYDVKM. V trimming: 4 bases; J trimming: 1 base; junction bases outside the gene matches: 13. The CDR3 runs to 18 residues. The CDR3 DNA is TGTGCCAGCAGTTCCGGGTTAGCGGGGGGCCGTTCTTCCTACGAGCAGTACTTC. Protein product: CASSSGLAGGRSSYEQYF.

The rearrangement uses TRBV3-1 (or the pseudogene TRBV3-2) and TRBJ2-7; D is unresolved. Per the germline V gene, CDR1 is LGHDT and CDR2 is YNNKEL (reference sequence). The CDR3 length is 14 residues. Trimming cost V 4 bases and J 4 bases, with 14 bases left between them. CDR3: CASSPRSRAYEQYF. The CDR3 DNA sequence: TGTGCCAGCAGCCCACGAAGCCGGGCGTACGAGCAGTACTTC.

This chain connects TRBV7-9 to TRBJ1-1, with 7 bases aligning to TRBD1. V lost 2 bases and J lost 5; bases outside the gene matches: 8. The CDR3 extends over 15 amino acids. Germline V gives CDR1 SEHNR, CDR2 FQNEAQ (reference sequence). This chain's CDR3 is CASSLLQGLGTEAFF. CDR3 coding DNA: TGTGCCAGCAGCTTACTACAGGGGCTGGGGACTGAAGCTTTCTTT. Full variable domain (outside the CDR3, taken from reference TRBV7-9 and TRBJ1-1): DTGVSQNPRHKITKRGQNVTFRCDPISEHNRLYWYRQTLGQGPEFLTYFQNEAQLEKSRLLSDRFSAERPKGSFSTLEIQRTEQGDSAMYLCASSLLQGLGTEAFFGQGTRLTVV.

The chain uses TRBV7-9 and TRBJ2-1, with D perhaps TRBD1 (6 bases). The CDR3 has 18 residues. Germline loops: CDR1 SEHNR, CDR2 FQNEAQ (reference sequence). V was cut by 4 bases and J by 0 bases, with 19 bases left in between. CDR3 sequence reads: CASSSTRDISSSYNEQFF. For the CDR3, the DNA is TGTGCCAGCAGCTCAACCCGGGACATTTCGAGCTCCTACAATGAGCAGTTCTTC.

CDR3 region: CASSLRGKGDRTHEQYF. Here the CDR3 DNA reads TGCGCCAGCAGCTTGAGGGGGAAAGGGGACAGGACCCACGAGCAGTACTTC. The chain links TRBV5-1 to TRBJ2-7; the match to TRBD1 covers 8 bases. V was clipped by 1 base and J by 5 bases; unmatched bases: 14. This CDR3 has 17 residues. Germline assignment: CDR1 SGHRS and CDR2 YFSETQ.

This clone was seen just once. The rearrangement uses TRBV7-2 and TRBJ2-1; no definite D call. Trimming removed 3 bases from V and 5 bases from J, with 2 bases in between. Germline CDR1 SGHTA, CDR2 FQGNSA. The CDR3 covers 11 residues. The CDR3 region has the DNA TGTGCCAGCAGCTTGGACAATGAGCAGTTCTTC. Amino acid sequence: CASSLDNEQFF.

The chain is built from TRBV4-1 and TRBJ2-4; D is ambiguous. This CDR3 is 15 amino acids long. Trimming pared 2 bases from V and 0 bases from J, leaving 8 bases between. Looked up from germline, CDR1 is MGHRA and CDR2 is YSYEKL. CDR3 sequence (DNA): TGCGCCAGCAGCCAATACCAGCTAGCCAAAAACATTCAGTACTTC. The encoded protein is CASSQYQLAKNIQYF.

CDR3 nucleotide sequence: TGTGCCACCGCGGACAGCCCGGGAGGCGAGCAGTACTTC. As protein: CATADSPGGEQYF. V gene TRBV24-1 combines with J gene TRBJ2-7; D is perhaps TRBD2 (7 bases). Trimming pared 9 bases from V and 6 bases from J, leaving 17 bases between. CDR1 and CDR2 (germline): KGHDR, SFDVKD. The CDR3 is made up of 13 amino acids.

The rearrangement joins TRBV3-1 (or the pseudogene TRBV3-2) to TRBJ2-7; either TRBD1 or TRBD2 may fit D (5 bases each). V was trimmed by 0 bases and J by 7 bases, leaving 13 bases between them. Germline V gene data show CDR1 as LGHDT and CDR2 as YNNKEL (reference sequence). The CDR3 length is 14 residues. This CDR3 reads CASSQDVGPGEQYF. In DNA, the CDR3 is TGTGCCAGCAGCCAAGATGTGGGGCCGGGGGAGCAGTACTTC.

This sequence joins TRBV5-5 and TRBJ1-3; no clear D. The germline V and J ends were trimmed by 5 bases and 1 base, with 13 bases remaining between them. Germline V gene data show CDR1 as SGHKS and CDR2 as YYEKEE (reference sequence). The CDR3 covers 15 residues. CDR3 coding DNA: TGTGCCAGCAGACTCGACACACCGTCTGGAAACACCATATATTTT. Translated, it gives CASRLDTPSGNTIYF.

The CDR3 DNA is TGTGCCAGCAGCAGAGAGAGCGGGAACCCTTTGGGTACGCAGTATTTT. As protein: CASSRESGNPLGTQYF. This chain uses TRBV9 with TRBJ2-3, with 7 bases that match TRBD2. The trim removed 4 bases at V and 8 bases at J, leaving 16 bases unmatched. CDR1 SGDLS and CDR2 YYNGEE come from the germline V gene. The CDR3 length is 16 residues.

Comments on this clone: The sample has other DNA sequences that encode this CDR3 too. The rearrangement uses TRBV10-3 and TRBJ2-7, with 7 bases lining up with TRBD1. This CDR3 contains 13 residues. The ends lost 0 bases at V and 4 bases at J; junction bases unmatched: 0. Germline V lookup: CDR1 ENHRY, CDR2 SYGVKD. The chain's CDR3 is CAISESTGYEQYF. In DNA form, the CDR3 reads TGTGCCATCAGTGAGTCGACAGGGTACGAGCAGTACTTC.